This T cell receptor beta chain was recorded in a study of T cells in Graves' hyperthyroidism and ophthalmopathy. There were TCR beta CDR3 regions amplified from RNA transcripts. An initial round of RT-PCR targeting the TCR CDR3 relied on the HTBI primer set. TCRdb passed the multiplex PCR reads through MiXCR, listing each CDR3 protein once. The sample yields 600,000 to 650,000 distinct CDR3 sequences, more than 20% seen once. Study observations and caveats: A model of 13 V-J pairs discriminated ophthalmopathy from stable hyperthyroidism.

Trimming took 0 bases from V and 7 from J; bases not matched to a gene: 7. The CDR3 runs 15 residues. Germline V gene sequence: CDR1 SGDLS, CDR2 YYNGEE. This clonotype appeared a few times. Its antigen is unknown. The V call is TRBV9, the J call TRBJ2-1; the match to TRBD2 covers 7 bases. Sequenced sample: blood. The receptor comes from a man younger than 45 with Graves' ophthalmopathy. The CDR3 is CASSVGSGILNEQFF. The DNA for the CDR3 is TGTGCCAGCAGCGTAGGAAGCGGGATATTAAATGAGCAGTTCTTC.